This T cell receptor beta chain originates from a study of T cell responses to AZD1222 COVID-19 vaccine. The study's findings and limits: Spike-spanning, vaccine-associated CD4 TCRs were dominant at 160-218 and 743-854.

Here immunoSEQ multiplex PCR was the method, and the copy in TCRdb shows in-frame clones only, minus some. The sample lists about 110,000 clones, approximately 89% occurring once. Germline V gene lookup returns CDR1 MDHEN and CDR2 SYDVKM. The V gene end was trimmed by 7 bases and the J gene end by 1 base; junction bases not matched to a gene: 7. The CDR3 contains 14 residues. This clone has a single count. Its specificity is not known. The source material was peripheral blood, sampled on day 0 of MenACWY control vaccination. This TCR came from an adult in good health. The chain is built from TRBV28 and TRBJ2-7, with 7 bases that match TRBD1. Here the CDR3 DNA reads TGTGCCAGCACTTCAGGGGGAAATTCCTACGAGCAGTACTTC. Protein product: CASTSGGNSYEQYF.